These 5 T cell receptor beta chains came from one sample sequenced in a study of blood T cell repertoires in COVID-19. TCRdb keeps only in-frame clones here, not all; method: immunoSEQ multiplex PCR. The data show approximately 11,000 clones, nearly 90% seen once. The sample consisted of peripheral blood. Receptor source: a human donor in a cohort sampled during active COVID-19.

The chain couples TRBV7-6 to TRBJ2-3, with a tentative D call TRBD2 (5 bases). With 4 bases removed from V and 9 bases from J, the gap between germline ends came to 26 bases. The CDR3 is made up of 17 amino acids. Germline V gene lookup returns CDR1 SGHVS and CDR2 FNYEAQ. CDR3 coding DNA: TGTGCCAGCAGCTCCCTCATTCGCAACGCTTACTGGGAGACGCAGTATTTT. Residues: CASSSLIRNAYWETQYF.

The gene calls are TRBV5-1 and TRBJ1-2, with 8 bases that match TRBD1. The CDR3 spans 17 residues. After removal of 2 bases from V and 1 base from J, the junction contained 10 bases not matched to a gene. Germline V lookup: CDR1 SGHRS, CDR2 YFSETQ. The CDR3 DNA is TGCGCCAGCAGCTTTAGGACAGGGTTGTTTAGTAACTATGGCTACACCTTC. Translation gives CASSFRTGLFSNYGYTF.

The J gene is TRBJ2-1, the V gene TRBV7-8; TRBD2 is a possible D gene (6 bases). V shed 1 base and J shed 7 bases, with 17 bases lying between them. The CDR3 spans 16 residues. Germline CDR1 reads SGHVS; CDR2 reads FQNEAQ. The CDR3 here is CASSLVGLPNSNEQFF. The DNA for the CDR3 is TGTGCCAGCAGCTTAGTTGGACTACCGAACTCTAATGAGCAGTTCTTC.

The chain recombines TRBV29-1 with TRBJ1-1; TRBD1 might be the D (5 bases). V was clipped by 7 bases and J by 4 bases, with 19 bases between them. The germline gives CDR1 SQVTM, CDR2 ANQGSEA. There are 14 residues in the CDR3. CDR3 in amino acids: CSASGGMVSTEAFF. CDR3 sequence (DNA): TGCAGCGCCTCCGGGGGGATGGTGAGCACTGAAGCTTTCTTT.

This sequence joins TRBV21-1 and TRBJ2-7; no check of the table's D call, TRBD1, against the DNA was made. TRBV21-1 is reported as a pseudogene. This CDR3 region has 16 residues. The CDR3 loop reads CASSNVRSRHVNEQYF. The CDR3 nucleotides are TGTGCCAGCAGCAACGTCAGATCCCGCCACGTCAACGAGCAGTACTTC.